A selection of T cell receptor beta chains follows, all from one sample in a study of T cells in Graves' hyperthyroidism and ophthalmopathy. TCRdb analysed the multiplex PCR reads with MiXCR anew, one entry per CDR3 protein. The sample carries about 560,000 distinct CDR3 sequences, approximately 14% recorded once. The sequenced sample was blood. These TCRs come from a woman aged 30 to 39 with Graves' hyperthyroidism. CDR3s include the opening cysteine and the closing phenylalanine or tryptophan. Fields, in order: D gene, V gene, clone size, J gene, CDR3 DNA, CDR3 protein. D genes are given only for firm matches. Size is omitted from some rows. Given values are once, few, many or a class for expanded clones.

D: TRBD1; V: TRBV28; size: many; J: TRBJ2-2; DNA: TGTGCCAGCAGTTTATCAGGGGGCCCGTGGGAGCTGTTTTTT; CDR3: CASSLSGGPWELFF
D: NA; V: TRBV10-3; size: many; J: TRBJ2-7; DNA: TGTGCCATCAGTGACTTGTCTTCCACCTACGAGCAGTACTTC; CDR3: CAISDLSSTYEQYF
D: TRBD2; V: TRBV20-1; size: once; J: TRBJ2-1; DNA: TGCAGTGCTAGTGAACCGGGACTAGCGGAGACATCAACCTACAATGAGCAGTTCTTC; CDR3: CSASEPGLAETSTYNEQFF
D: NA; V: TRBV4-1; size: NA; J: TRBJ2-2; DNA: TGCGCCAGCAGCCAAGCGTGGAACACCGGGGAGCTGTTTTTT; CDR3: CASSQAWNTGELFF
D: NA; V: TRBV20-1; size: many; J: TRBJ2-1; DNA: TGCAGTGCCCCCGCCGCATCGGGGCTAAATGAGCAGTTCTTC; CDR3: CSAPAASGLNEQFF
D: NA; V: TRBV20-1; size: many; J: TRBJ1-5; DNA: TGCAGTGCTAGAGATTGGGGCTCCACGGGGAGCAATCAGCCCCAGCATTTT; CDR3: CSARDWGSTGSNQPQHF
D: TRBD2; V: TRBV11-3; size: many; J: TRBJ2-1; DNA: TGTGCCAGCAGCTTAGGATCCTCGACTAGCGGGATGTTCGATGAGCAGTTCTTC; CDR3: CASSLGSSTSGMFDEQFF
D: TRBD2; V: TRBV6-1; size: many; J: TRBJ2-7; DNA: TGTGCCAGCAGGGTGCGGACTAGTTGGGACTACGAGCAGTACTTC; CDR3: CASRVRTSWDYEQYF
D: TRBD1; V: TRBV30; size: many; J: TRBJ1-1; DNA: TGTGCCTGGAGTTCACCGGGACAGAGGAACACTGAAGCTTTCTTT; CDR3: CAWSSPGQRNTEAFF
D: NA; V: TRBV12-3/TRBV12-4; size: many; J: TRBJ1-1; DNA: TGTGCCAGCAGTCGAATTTACAGGGCGAACACTGAAGCTTTCTTT; CDR3: CASSRIYRANTEAFF
D: NA; V: TRBV11-3; size: many; J: TRBJ2-1; DNA: TGTGCCAGCAGCCGTGGTCGGGAGAACTACAATGAGCAGTTCTTC; CDR3: CASSRGRENYNEQFF
D: NA; V: TRBV19; size: NA; J: TRBJ2-6; DNA: TGTGCCAGTAGTATAGCTAGGGGATCTGGGGCCAACGTCCTGACTTTC; CDR3: CASSIARGSGANVLTF
D: NA; V: TRBV6-5; size: few; J: TRBJ2-6; DNA: TGTGCCAGCAGTTACTCGTTGGGGGCATTCTCTGGGGCCAACGTCCTGACTTTC; CDR3: CASSYSLGAFSGANVLTF
D: NA; V: TRBV9; size: few; J: TRBJ2-3; DNA: TGTGCCAGCAGCGCTTACACAGATACGCAGTATTTT; CDR3: CASSAYTDTQYF
D: NA; V: TRBV6-2/TRBV6-3; size: many; J: TRBJ1-1; DNA: TGTGCCAGCAGTTTCGACAGGAACACTGAAGCTTTCTTT; CDR3: CASSFDRNTEAFF
D: TRBD2; V: TRBV7-9; size: once; J: TRBJ2-2; DNA: TGTGCCAGCAGCTTATTCGGACTAGCGGGAGGATTTGGCGGGGAGCTGTTTTTT; CDR3: CASSLFGLAGGFGGELFF
D: TRBD1; V: TRBV5-1; size: NA; J: TRBJ1-1; DNA: TGCGCCAGCAGCTCAGGACAGGGGGGATCTATGAACACTGAAGCTTTCTTT; CDR3: CASSSGQGGSMNTEAFF
D: NA; V: TRBV4-1; size: few; J: TRBJ2-3; DNA: TGCGCCAGCAGCCAGAGGCTAGCGTCTACGCAGTATTTT; CDR3: CASSQRLASTQYF
D: TRBD2; V: TRBV19; size: NA; J: TRBJ2-1; DNA: TGTGCCAGTAGTATCCCGGGTAGCGGGAGATCTCGGCGTGAGCAGTTCTTC; CDR3: CASSIPGSGRSRREQFF
D: NA; V: TRBV6-1; size: NA; J: TRBJ1-1; DNA: TGTGCCAGCAGTCGAATGGACAGTGGGAACACTGAAGCTTTCTTT; CDR3: CASSRMDSGNTEAFF
D: TRBD1; V: TRBV10-3; size: NA; J: TRBJ2-7; DNA: TGTGCCATCAGTGAGGGGGGACAGACCTACGAGCAGTACTTC; CDR3: CAISEGGQTYEQYF
D: NA; V: TRBV30; size: few; J: TRBJ2-7; DNA: TGTGCCTGGAGAATCCCCCCCCAGGACGAGCAGTACTTC; CDR3: CAWRIPPQDEQYF
D: NA; V: TRBV7-9; size: few; J: TRBJ2-1; DNA: TGTGCCAGCACACCCGAGATATTTCCCAATGAGCAGTTCTTC; CDR3: CASTPEIFPNEQFF
D: TRBD1; V: TRBV12-3/TRBV12-4; size: many; J: TRBJ1-1; DNA: TGTGCCAGCAGTATGACAGGGGTGAACACTGAAGCTTTCTTT; CDR3: CASSMTGVNTEAFF
D: TRBD2; V: TRBV6-2/TRBV6-3; size: many; J: TRBJ2-7; DNA: TGTGCCAGCAGTTACTCGAGGAGCGGGGGACAATACGAGCAGTACTTC; CDR3: CASSYSRSGGQYEQYF
D: TRBD2; V: TRBV5-4; size: few; J: TRBJ2-1; DNA: TGTGCCAGCAGCTTGCCAGGACTAGCGGACAATGAGCAGTTCTTC; CDR3: CASSLPGLADNEQFF
D: TRBD2; V: TRBV2; size: many; J: TRBJ2-3; DNA: TGTGCCAGCAGCGGGGGGGTAGCTTACACAGATACGCAGTATTTT; CDR3: CASSGGVAYTDTQYF
D: TRBD2; V: TRBV30; size: many; J: TRBJ2-3; DNA: TGTGCCTGGAGTAGAGCGGGAGGATTCACAGATACGCAGTATTTT; CDR3: CAWSRAGGFTDTQYF
D: NA; V: TRBV5-4; size: NA; J: TRBJ2-1; DNA: TGTGCCAGCAGCTTGGATAGACCGCTCAGGAGCTCCTACAATGAGCAGTTCTTC; CDR3: CASSLDRPLRSSYNEQFF